Sequencing of this T cell receptor beta chain was carried out in a study of T cell responses to AZD1222 COVID-19 vaccine. This CDR3 is built from 12 residues. Germline V CDR1 and CDR2: PRHDT, FYEKMQ (reference sequence). The V end lost 5 bases, the J end lost 7 bases, and 6 bases lay between the germline ends. Measured with immunoSEQ multiplex PCR; TCRdb has only the in-frame clones, and not every one. The sample contains roughly 120,000 clones, around nine tenths of which appear only once. Material: peripheral blood, obtained 28 days after the second AZD1222 dose. The sequence was obtained from an adult who received the AZD1222 COVID-19 vaccine. The chain is built from TRBV13 and TRBJ1-6; D ambiguous. The CDR3 sequence is CASSQRNSPLHF. The CDR3 bases are TGTGCCAGCAGCCAAAGGAATTCACCCCTCCACTTT.